Listed here are 22 T cell receptor beta chains from one sample, sequenced in a study of T-cell memory formation after mild COVID-19. Each CDR3 protein is one row after TCRdb ran MiXCR on the 5' RACE reads. Of 470,000 or so distinct CDR3 sequences detected, 15% to 20% appear once; the ten largest clones hold 12%. Source material: PBMCs or a T cell subset sorted from them (not recorded which). The receptor set was obtained from an adult woman who had mild COVID-19 (a few samples of this study predate the infection). Cell type and time point are not known.

The J gene is TRBJ2-1, the V gene TRBV27; D not certain. Germline V gene sequence: CDR1 MNHEY, CDR2 SMNVEV (reference sequence). The germline V and J ends were trimmed by 6 bases and 8 bases, with 17 bases remaining between them. The CDR3 is made up of 14 amino acids. The CDR3 protein is CASRSSRGRDEQFF. CDR3 coding DNA: TGTGCCAGCAGAAGCAGTCGAGGTCGGGATGAGCAGTTCTTC.

The chain recombines TRBV7-6 with TRBJ2-7; 9 nucleotides match TRBD2. V lost 6 bases to trimming and J lost 0 bases; unmatched junction nucleotides: 12. Germline CDR1 is SGHVS and CDR2 is FNYEAQ. The CDR3 has 17 residues. The CDR3 DNA follows: TGTGCCAGCAGTTATGGGACTAGCACATCTGCCTCCTACGAGCAGTACTTC. Translated: CASSYGTSTSASYEQYF.

V and J are TRBV7-8 and TRBJ2-1; D unresolved. The CDR3 spans 14 residues. V gave up 5 bases and J gave up 7 bases, with 15 bases separating them. Germline CDR1 SGHVS, CDR2 FQNEAQ. The chain's CDR3 is CASSPMDLRNEQFF. Here the CDR3 DNA reads TGTGCCAGCAGCCCGATGGACCTGCGGAATGAGCAGTTCTTC.

To note about this clonotype: Compared with germline, one end of the junction differs, possibly owing to a read error. The genes are TRBV5-6 and TRBJ2-7, with D hard to call. Germline V lookup: CDR1 SGHDT, CDR2 YYEEEE. The CDR3 totals 13 residues. CDR3 sequence (DNA): TGCGCCAGCAGCTTGAGTCAGGTTTACGAGCAGTACTTC. The encoded protein is CASSLSQVYEQYF.

The chain couples TRBV7-8 to TRBJ2-7, with D perhaps given as TRBD1 or TRBD2 (6 bases each). The CDR3 runs 15 residues. CDR1 and CDR2 (germline): SGHVS, FQNEAQ. Trimming removed 1 base from V and 6 bases from J, with 16 bases in between. The CDR3 region has the DNA TGTGCCAGCAGCTTAGAAGGGGGGAGAAGGAGCGAGCAGTACTTC. Its protein is CASSLEGGRRSEQYF.

This clonotype has more than one count but fewer than ten. The chain uses TRBV30 and TRBJ2-1; TRBD2 aligns across 7 bases. Looked up from germline, CDR1 is GTSNPN and CDR2 is SVGIG (reference sequence). Trimming took 5 bases from V and 2 from J; bases not matched to a gene: 9. The CDR3 loop spans 15 amino acids. The CDR3 loop reads CAWATGTTTYNEQFF. The CDR3 nucleotides read TGTGCCTGGGCCACCGGGACTACCACCTACAATGAGCAGTTCTTC.

This chain's CDR3 is CAISTVTPGQRNTEAFF. In DNA form, the CDR3 reads TGTGCCATCAGTACTGTAACTCCGGGACAAAGGAACACTGAAGCTTTCTTT. The chain has TRBV10-3 and TRBJ1-1, with TRBD1 as a possible D gene (6 bases). With 5 bases removed from V and 1 base from J, the gap between germline ends came to 20 bases. CDR3 length equals 17 residues. Per germline, CDR1 ENHRY and CDR2 SYGVKD.

This clonotype was seen ten or more times. The chain links TRBV29-1 to TRBJ2-2, with 10 bases identical to TRBD1. J was trimmed by 5 bases and V by 7 bases; bases with no gene match: 10. The CDR3 totals 15 residues. CDR1 and CDR2 from the germline V gene are SQVTM and ANQGSEA. CDR3 sequence (DNA): TGCAGCGGTAAAACCGGGACAGGGGATACCGGGGAGCTGTTTTTT. This translates into CSGKTGTGDTGELFF.

This chain connects TRBV5-1 to TRBJ1-4, with 8 bases fitting TRBD1. The germline V gene encodes CDR1 SGHRS and CDR2 YFSETQ. J gave up 5 bases and V 4 bases, and 4 bases lay outside the gene matches. This CDR3 is built from 14 residues. Here the CDR3 DNA reads TGCGCCAGCAGCCCGGGACAGGAGAATGAAAAACTGTTTTTT. This codes for CASSPGQENEKLFF.

This clonotype was detected only a few times. CDR3 sequence: CASSLRTRGDSPLHF. CDR3 DNA: TGTGCCAGCAGCCTGAGGACAAGGGGGGATTCACCCCTCCACTTT. The rearrangement uses TRBV7-9 and TRBJ1-6; tentatively, D is TRBD1 (6 bases). Germline V lookup: CDR1 SEHNR, CDR2 FQNEAQ (reference sequence). Trimming pared 5 bases from V and 8 bases from J, leaving 16 bases between. The CDR3 is 15 residues long.

This clonotype was seen a handful of times. The chain couples TRBV5-6 to TRBJ1-3; D perhaps matches TRBD1 (5 bases). The CDR3 totals 16 residues. Germline CDR1 reads SGHDT; CDR2 reads YYEEEE. Trimming removed 1 base at V and 0 bases at J, with 11 bases between. Written as DNA, the CDR3 is TGTGCCAGCAGCTTGATAGGGGCGACCTCTGGAAACACCATATATTTT. Its translation is CASSLIGATSGNTIYF.

The chain has TRBV25-1 and TRBJ2-2; no reliable D call. Germline V gene lookup returns CDR1 MGHDK and CDR2 SYGVNS. The V gene lost 2 bases and the J gene lost 3 bases, with 7 bases spanning the gap. The CDR3 spans 14 residues. CDR3 protein: CASSEPEYTGELFF. The DNA for the CDR3 is TGTGCCAGCAGTGAACCCGAGTACACCGGGGAGCTGTTTTTT.

This clonotype was picked up a small number of times. The chain uses TRBV5-1 and TRBJ2-1; the match to TRBD2 covers 7 bases. V shed 4 bases, J shed 8 bases, and the junction held 3 bases outside the gene matches. The CDR3 is 12 residues long. CDR1 is SGHRS and CDR2 is YFSETQ in the germline V gene. In DNA, the CDR3 is TGCGCCAGCAGCCAGACTAGCTATGAGCAGTTCTTC. Its protein is CASSQTSYEQFF.

This clonotype occurred many times. The genes are TRBV10-3 and TRBJ2-7; TRBD1 matches at 8 bases. Trimming removed 1 base from V and 3 bases from J; junction bases left unmatched: 5. The germline gives CDR1 ENHRY, CDR2 SYGVKD. The CDR3 sequence is 15 residues long. CDR3 sequence reads: CAISEWQGAIYEQYF. CDR3 coding DNA: TGTGCCATCAGTGAGTGGCAGGGGGCTATCTACGAGCAGTACTTC.

This clonotype was counted a single time. The V gene is TRBV13, the J gene TRBJ1-3; D remains ambiguous. The ends were cut back, 0 bases at V and 3 bases at J, with 3 bases in the middle. The CDR3 is 13 residues long. Germline CDR1 PRHDT, CDR2 FYEKMQ (reference sequence). Here the CDR3 reads CASSLGHGNTIYF. CDR3 coding DNA: TGTGCCAGCAGCTTAGGACATGGAAACACCATATATTTT.

The sample holds a few counts of this clonotype. The rearrangement links TRBV7-8 to TRBJ2-1, with 8 bases lining up with TRBD1. Germline CDR1 reads SGHVS; CDR2 reads FQNEAQ. V trimming: 0 bases; J trimming: 4 bases; junction bases outside the gene matches: 14. The CDR3 covers 19 residues. CDR3 nucleotides: TGTGCCAGCAGCTTAGCGCGTATCTCTTGGACAGGGCAATACAATGAGCAGTTCTTC. It translates to CASSLARISWTGQYNEQFF.

Points on this clonotype: This may come from a read error, since a much larger clone is one base off. This chain joins TRBV20-1 and TRBJ1-5; 9 positions match TRBD1. V lost 5 bases to trimming and J lost 8 bases; unmatched junction nucleotides: 16. CDR3 length: 16 residues. The germline gives CDR1 DFQATT, CDR2 SNEGSKA (reference sequence). In nucleotides, the CDR3 is TGCAGTGCTTCCAAGGACAGGGGAGTAGCCTCGGAGCCCCAGCATTTT. The encoded protein is CSASKDRGVASEPQHF.

This clonotype was counted only a few times. The rearrangement joins TRBV12-3 or TRBV12-4 to TRBJ1-2, with no clear D. Trimming pared 6 bases from V and 6 bases from J, leaving 14 bases between. The CDR3 sequence is 13 residues long. The CDR3 spells CASSHKRVDGYTF. The DNA for the CDR3 is TGTGCCAGCAGCCACAAAAGGGTGGATGGCTACACCTTC.

This clonotype was counted a few times. The genes are TRBV7-3 and TRBJ2-7; D remains unclear. CDR3 length: 16 amino acids. Per the germline V gene, CDR1 is SGHTA and CDR2 is FQGTGA. Trimming left V 1 base short and J 0 bases short, with 13 bases between. DNA of the CDR3: TGTGCCAGCAGCTTAAAGGGTGGGCCTTCCTCCTACGAGCAGTACTTC. As protein: CASSLKGGPSSYEQYF.

This clonotype was seen many times. J is TRBJ1-4 and V is TRBV19; 7 bases are shared with TRBD1. The CDR3 spans 15 residues. In germline, CDR1 is LNHDA, CDR2 SQIVND (reference sequence). The ends lost 4 bases at V and 4 bases at J; junction bases unmatched: 6. The DNA for the CDR3 is TGTGCCAGTAGTACCCCGACAGGGCTTAATGAAAAACTGTTTTTT. Its protein product is CASSTPTGLNEKLFF.

The rearrangement uses TRBV6-6 and TRBJ1-1, with D possibly TRBD1 on 6 matching bases. The CDR3 has 14 amino acids. The V end lost 5 bases, the J end lost 4 bases, and 14 bases lay between the germline ends. Germline V CDR1 and CDR2: MNHNY, SVGAGI (reference sequence). CDR3 residues: CASSQQQGGTEAFF. The DNA of the CDR3 is TGTGCCAGCAGTCAGCAACAGGGAGGCACTGAAGCTTTCTTT.

The chain recombines TRBV7-9 with TRBJ2-7; D uncertain. Trimming stripped 5 bases from V and 5 bases from J, with 16 bases between. The CDR3 covers 14 residues. Germline V gives CDR1 SEHNR, CDR2 FQNEAQ (reference sequence). CDR3 in amino acids: CASSPGPPPDEQYF. The CDR3 coding sequence is TGTGCCAGCAGCCCCGGGCCGCCGCCGGACGAGCAGTACTTC.